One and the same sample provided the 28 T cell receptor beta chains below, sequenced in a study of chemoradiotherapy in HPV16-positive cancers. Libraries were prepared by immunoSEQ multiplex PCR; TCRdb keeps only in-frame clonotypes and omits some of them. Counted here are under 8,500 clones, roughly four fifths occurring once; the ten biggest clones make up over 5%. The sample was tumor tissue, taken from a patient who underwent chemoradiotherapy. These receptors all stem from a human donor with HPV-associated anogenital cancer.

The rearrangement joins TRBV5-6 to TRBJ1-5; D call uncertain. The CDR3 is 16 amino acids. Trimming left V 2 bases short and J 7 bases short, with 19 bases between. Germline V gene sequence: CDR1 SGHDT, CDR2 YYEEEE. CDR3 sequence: CASSFSSRRPIQPQHF. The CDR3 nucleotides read TGTGCCAGCAGCTTTTCTTCGCGGCGACCCATCCAGCCCCAGCATTTT.

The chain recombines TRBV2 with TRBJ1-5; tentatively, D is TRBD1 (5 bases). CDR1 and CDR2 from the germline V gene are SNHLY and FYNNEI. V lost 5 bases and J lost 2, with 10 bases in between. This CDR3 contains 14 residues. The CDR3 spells CASSPGRGNQPQHF. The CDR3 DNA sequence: TGTGCCAGCAGTCCGGGACGTGGCAATCAGCCCCAGCATTTT.

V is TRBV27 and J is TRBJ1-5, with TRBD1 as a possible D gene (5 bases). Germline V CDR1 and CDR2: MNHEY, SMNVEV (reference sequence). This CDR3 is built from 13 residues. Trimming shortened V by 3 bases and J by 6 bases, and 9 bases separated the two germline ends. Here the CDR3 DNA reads TGTGCCAGCAGTTTGGAAAGGGGTCAGCCCCAGCATTTT. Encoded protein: CASSLERGQPQHF.

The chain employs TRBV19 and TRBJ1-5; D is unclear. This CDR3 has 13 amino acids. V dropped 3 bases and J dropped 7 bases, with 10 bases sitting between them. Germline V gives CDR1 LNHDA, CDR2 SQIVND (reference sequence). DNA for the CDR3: TGTGCCAGTAGTATGGATCGGACCCAGCCCCAGCATTTT. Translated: CASSMDRTQPQHF.

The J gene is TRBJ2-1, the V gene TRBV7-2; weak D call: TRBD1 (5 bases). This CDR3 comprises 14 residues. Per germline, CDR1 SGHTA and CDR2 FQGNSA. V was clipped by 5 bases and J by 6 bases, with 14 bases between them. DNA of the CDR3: TGTGCCAGCAGCCCCGGTATCAGGGTCAATGAGCAGTTCTTC. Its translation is CASSPGIRVNEQFF.

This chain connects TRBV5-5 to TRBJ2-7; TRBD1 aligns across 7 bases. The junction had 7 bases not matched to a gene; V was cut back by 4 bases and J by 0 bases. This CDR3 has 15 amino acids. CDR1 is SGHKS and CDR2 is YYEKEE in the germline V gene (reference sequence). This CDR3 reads CASSPGQSHSYEQYF. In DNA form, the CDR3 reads TGTGCCAGCAGCCCGGGACAGTCTCACTCCTACGAGCAGTACTTC.

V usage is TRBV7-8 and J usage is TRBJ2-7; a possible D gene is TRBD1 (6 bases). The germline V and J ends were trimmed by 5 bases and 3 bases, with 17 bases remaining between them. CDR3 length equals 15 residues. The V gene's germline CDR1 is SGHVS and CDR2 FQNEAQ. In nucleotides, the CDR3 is TGTGCCAGCAGCCCATCAACGACAGGATACTACGAGCAGTACTTC. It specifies CASSPSTTGYYEQYF. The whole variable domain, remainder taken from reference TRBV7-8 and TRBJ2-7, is GAGVSQSPRYKVAKRGQDVALRCDPISGHVSLFWYQQALGQGPEFLTYFQNEAQLDKSGLPSDRFFAERPEGSVSTLKIQRTQQEDSAVYLCASSPSTTGYYEQYFGPGTRLTVT.

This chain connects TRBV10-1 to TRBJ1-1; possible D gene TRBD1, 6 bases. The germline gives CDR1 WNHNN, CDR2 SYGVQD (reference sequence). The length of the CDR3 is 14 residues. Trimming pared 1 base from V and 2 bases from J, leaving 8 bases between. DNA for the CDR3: TGCGCCAGCAGTGAGTACAGGGATAACACTGAAGCTTTCTTT. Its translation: CASSEYRDNTEAFF.

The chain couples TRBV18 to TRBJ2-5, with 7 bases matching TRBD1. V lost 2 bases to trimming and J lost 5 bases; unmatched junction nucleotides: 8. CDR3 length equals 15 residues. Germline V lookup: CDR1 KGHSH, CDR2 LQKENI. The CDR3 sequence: CASSPTSTGQETQYF. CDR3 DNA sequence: TGTGCCAGCTCACCAACTTCGACAGGGCAGGAGACCCAGTACTTC.

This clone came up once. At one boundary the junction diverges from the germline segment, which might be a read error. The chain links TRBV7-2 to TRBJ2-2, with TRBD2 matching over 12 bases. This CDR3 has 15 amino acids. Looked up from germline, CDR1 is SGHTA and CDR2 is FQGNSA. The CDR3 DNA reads TGTGCCAGCAGCCTAGCGGGGGGGCGAGGCGGGGAGCTGTTTTTT. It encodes CASSLAGGRGGELFF. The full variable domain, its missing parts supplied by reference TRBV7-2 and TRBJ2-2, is GAGVSQSPSNKVTEKGKDVELRCDPISGHTALYWYRQSLGQGLEFLIYFQGNSAPDKSGLPSDRFSAERTGGSVSTLTIQRTQQEDSAVYLCASSLAGGRGGELFFGEGSRLTVL.

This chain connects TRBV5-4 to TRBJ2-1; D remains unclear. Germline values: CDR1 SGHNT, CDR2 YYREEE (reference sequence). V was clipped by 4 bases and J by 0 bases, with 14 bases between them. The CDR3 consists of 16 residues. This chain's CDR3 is CASSLGRISSYNEQFF. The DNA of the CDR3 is TGTGCCAGCAGCCTCGGGCGGATAAGCTCCTACAATGAGCAGTTCTTC.

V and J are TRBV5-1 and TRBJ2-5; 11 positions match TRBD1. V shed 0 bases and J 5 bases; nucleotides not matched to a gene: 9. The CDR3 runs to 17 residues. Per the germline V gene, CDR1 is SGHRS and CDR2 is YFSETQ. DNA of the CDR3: TGCGCCAGCAGCTTGGCCGGACAGGGGGCGGTGCGGGAGACCCAGTACTTC. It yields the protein CASSLAGQGAVRETQYF. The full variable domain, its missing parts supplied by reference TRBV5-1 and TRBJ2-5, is KAGVTQTPRYLIKTRGQQVTLSCSPISGHRSVSWYQQTPGQGLQFLFEYFSETQRNKGNFPGRFSGRQFSNSRSEMNVSTLELGDSALYLCASSLAGQGAVRETQYFGPGTRLLVL.

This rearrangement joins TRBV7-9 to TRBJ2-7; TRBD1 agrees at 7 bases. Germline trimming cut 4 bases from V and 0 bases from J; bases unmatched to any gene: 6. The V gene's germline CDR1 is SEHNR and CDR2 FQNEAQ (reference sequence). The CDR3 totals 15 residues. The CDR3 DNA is TGTGCCAGCAGCTCTCCGGGACAGAGCTCCTACGAGCAGTACTTC. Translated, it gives CASSSPGQSSYEQYF.

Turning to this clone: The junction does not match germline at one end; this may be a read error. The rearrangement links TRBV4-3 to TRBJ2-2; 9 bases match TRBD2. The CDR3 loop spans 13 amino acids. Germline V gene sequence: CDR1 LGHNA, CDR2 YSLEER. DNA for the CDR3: TGCGCCAGCAGCCAAGAGTTAGCGGGGGCCCTATGGTTT. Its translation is CASSQELAGALWF.

CDR3 sequence: CASSLEGTGQETQYF. CDR3 nucleotides: TGTGCCAGCAGCTTGGAGGGGACAGGCCAAGAGACCCAGTACTTC. V and J are TRBV5-4 and TRBJ2-5, with 8 bases lining up with TRBD1. J lost 1 base, V lost 0 bases, and 2 bases had no gene match. There are 15 residues in the CDR3. Germline values: CDR1 SGHNT, CDR2 YYREEE (reference sequence).

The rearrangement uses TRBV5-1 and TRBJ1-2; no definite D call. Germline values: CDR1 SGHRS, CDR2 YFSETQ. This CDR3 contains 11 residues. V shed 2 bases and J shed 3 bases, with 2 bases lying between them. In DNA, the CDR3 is TGCGCCAGCAGCTTAGACTATGGCTACACCTTC. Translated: CASSLDYGYTF. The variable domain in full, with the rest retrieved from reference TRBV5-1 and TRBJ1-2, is KAGVTQTPRYLIKTRGQQVTLSCSPISGHRSVSWYQQTPGQGLQFLFEYFSETQRNKGNFPGRFSGRQFSNSRSEMNVSTLELGDSALYLCASSLDYGYTFGSGTRLTVV.

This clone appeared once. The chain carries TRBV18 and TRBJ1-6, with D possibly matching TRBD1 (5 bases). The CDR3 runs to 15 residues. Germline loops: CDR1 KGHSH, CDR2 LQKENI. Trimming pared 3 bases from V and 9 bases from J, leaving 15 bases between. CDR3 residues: CASSPGQGTSSPLHF. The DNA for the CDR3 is TGTGCCAGCTCACCCGGGCAGGGTACCAGTTCACCCCTCCACTTT.

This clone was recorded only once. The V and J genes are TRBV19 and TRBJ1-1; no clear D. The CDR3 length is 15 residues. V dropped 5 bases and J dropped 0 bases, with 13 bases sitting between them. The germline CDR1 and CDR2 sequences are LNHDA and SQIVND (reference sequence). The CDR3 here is CASSLQPTMNTEAFF. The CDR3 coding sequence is TGTGCCAGTAGTCTGCAGCCGACAATGAACACTGAAGCTTTCTTT.

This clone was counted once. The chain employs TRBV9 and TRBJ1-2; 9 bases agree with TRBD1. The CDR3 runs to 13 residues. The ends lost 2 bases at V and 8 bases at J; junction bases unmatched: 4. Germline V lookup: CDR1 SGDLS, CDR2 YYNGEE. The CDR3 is CASSVTDRGGYTF. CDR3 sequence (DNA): TGTGCCAGCAGCGTGACAGACAGGGGGGGCTACACCTTC.

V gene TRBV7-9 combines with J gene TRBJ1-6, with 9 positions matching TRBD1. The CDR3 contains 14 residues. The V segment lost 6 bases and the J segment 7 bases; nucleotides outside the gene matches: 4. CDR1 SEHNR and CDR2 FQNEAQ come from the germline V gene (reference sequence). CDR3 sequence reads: CASSYGQGNSPLHF. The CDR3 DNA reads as TGTGCCAGCAGTTACGGACAGGGGAATTCACCCCTCCACTTT.

Written as DNA, the CDR3 is TGCGCCAGCAGCTTGGGACTGGCAACCTACGAGCAGTACTTC. This encodes CASSLGLATYEQYF. The J gene is TRBJ2-7, the V gene TRBV5-1; no clear D gene. V gave up 0 bases and J gave up 2 bases, with 9 bases separating them. Germline CDR1 is SGHRS and CDR2 is YFSETQ. The length of the CDR3 is 14 residues.

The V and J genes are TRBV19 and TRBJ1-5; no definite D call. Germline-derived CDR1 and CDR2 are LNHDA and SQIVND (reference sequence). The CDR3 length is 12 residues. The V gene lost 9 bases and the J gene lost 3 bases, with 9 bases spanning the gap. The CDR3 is CARAKPNQPQHF. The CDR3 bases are TGTGCCAGAGCAAAGCCCAATCAGCCCCAGCATTTT.

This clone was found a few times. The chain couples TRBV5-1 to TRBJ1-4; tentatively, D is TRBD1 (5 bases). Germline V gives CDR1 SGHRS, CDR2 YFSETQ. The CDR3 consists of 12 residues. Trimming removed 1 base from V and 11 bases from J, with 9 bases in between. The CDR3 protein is CASSLSGDKLFF. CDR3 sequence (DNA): TGCGCCAGCAGCTTGTCTGGGGACAAACTGTTTTTT. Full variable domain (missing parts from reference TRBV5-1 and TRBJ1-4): KAGVTQTPRYLIKTRGQQVTLSCSPISGHRSVSWYQQTPGQGLQFLFEYFSETQRNKGNFPGRFSGRQFSNSRSEMNVSTLELGDSALYLCASSLSGDKLFFGSGTQLSVL.

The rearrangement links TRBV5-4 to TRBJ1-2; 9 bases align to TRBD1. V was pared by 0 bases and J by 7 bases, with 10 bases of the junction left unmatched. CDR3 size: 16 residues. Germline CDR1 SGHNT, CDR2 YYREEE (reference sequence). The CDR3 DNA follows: TGTGCCAGCAGCTTGGGGACAGGGGCTCGTTCTTCTGGCTACACCTTC. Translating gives CASSLGTGARSSGYTF. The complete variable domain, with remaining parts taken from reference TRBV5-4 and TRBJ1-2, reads ETGVTQSPTHLIKTRGQQVTLRCSSQSGHNTVSWYQQALGQGPQFIFQYYREEENGRGNFPPRFSGLQFPNYSSELNVNALELDDSALYLCASSLGTGARSSGYTFGSGTRLTVV.

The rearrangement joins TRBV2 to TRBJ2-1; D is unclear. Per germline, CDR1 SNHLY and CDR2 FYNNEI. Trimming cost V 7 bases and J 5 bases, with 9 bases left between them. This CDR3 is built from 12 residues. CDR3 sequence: CASTVDNNEQFF. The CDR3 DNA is TGTGCCAGCACCGTAGACAACAATGAGCAGTTCTTC.

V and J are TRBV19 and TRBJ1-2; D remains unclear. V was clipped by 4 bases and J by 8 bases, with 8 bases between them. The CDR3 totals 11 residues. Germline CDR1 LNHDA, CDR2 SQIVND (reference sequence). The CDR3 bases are TGTGCCAGTAGTACGGGCGGCGGCTACACCTTC. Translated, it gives CASSTGGGYTF.

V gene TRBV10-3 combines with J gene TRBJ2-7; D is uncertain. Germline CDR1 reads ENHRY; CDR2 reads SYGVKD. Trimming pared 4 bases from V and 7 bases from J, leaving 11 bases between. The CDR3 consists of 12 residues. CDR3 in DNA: TGTGCCATCAGTGCGACCCTCCGGGAGCAGTACTTC. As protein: CAISATLREQYF.

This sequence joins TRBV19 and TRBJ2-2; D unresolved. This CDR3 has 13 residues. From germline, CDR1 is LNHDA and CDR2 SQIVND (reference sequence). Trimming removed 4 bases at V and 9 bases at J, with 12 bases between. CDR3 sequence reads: CASSRPAGRELFF. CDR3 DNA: TGTGCCAGTAGTAGACCTGCAGGTCGGGAGCTGTTTTTT.